A single sample is the source of the 17 T cell receptor beta chains below, sequenced in a study of blood T cell repertoires in COVID-19. Here immunoSEQ multiplex PCR was the method, and the copy in TCRdb shows in-frame clones only, minus some. This table holds 180,000 or so clones, roughly 85% found once. The sequenced sample was peripheral blood. The receptors were gathered from a man aged 60-69 years with acute or convalescent COVID-19.

This clone has a handful of counts. V and J are TRBV19 and TRBJ2-2; 8 bases fit TRBD1. The CDR3 spans 15 residues. The V gene end was trimmed by 7 bases and the J gene end by 6 bases; junction bases not matched to a gene: 10. Looked up from germline, CDR1 is LNHDA and CDR2 is SQIVND (reference sequence). DNA for the CDR3: TGTGCCAGTACGCGACAGGGGAACGTTCCCGGGGAGCTGTTTTTT. Encoded protein: CASTRQGNVPGELFF.

The chain links TRBV6-2 or TRBV6-3 to TRBJ2-1; TRBD1 might be the D (6 bases). The CDR3 covers 15 residues. With 8 bases removed from V and 0 bases from J, the gap between germline ends came to 14 bases. Germline V gene data show CDR1 as MNHEY and CDR2 as SVGEGT. CDR3 DNA sequence: TGTGCCAGCGGCCACCAGGGGTTCTCCTACAATGAGCAGTTCTTC. Its translation is CASGHQGFSYNEQFF.

This clone has just a few counts. V gene TRBV20-1 combines with J gene TRBJ1-1; perhaps TRBD1 as D (5 bases). From germline, CDR1 is DFQATT and CDR2 SNEGSKA (reference sequence). CDR3 length: 14 amino acids. Deletions cut 3 bases from V and 6 bases from J, with 17 bases between. Here the CDR3 DNA reads TGCAGTGCTAGTAGCTCGGGGGGAGAGGCTGAAGCTTTCTTT. This translates into CSASSSGGEAEAFF.

The table lists this clone with a count of one. The rearrangement joins TRBV5-1 to TRBJ2-7, with 9 bases identical to TRBD2. With V trimmed by 4 bases and J by 2 bases, 4 bases remained unmatched. Germline-derived CDR1 and CDR2 are SGHRS and YFSETQ. This CDR3 has 14 residues. The CDR3: CASSAGLAAYEQYF. In DNA form, the CDR3 reads TGCGCCAGCAGCGCGGGACTAGCTGCCTACGAGCAGTACTTC.

This chain joins TRBV7-9 and TRBJ2-3, with TRBD2 as a possible D gene (6 bases). The CDR3 is 13 amino acids. Germline lookup yields CDR1 SEHNR and CDR2 FQNEAQ (reference sequence). Trimming left V 8 bases short and J 5 bases short, with 14 bases between. In nucleotides, the CDR3 is TGTGCCAGCTCCCGGCGGGATTTAGATACGCAGTATTTT. Protein: CASSRRDLDTQYF.

This chain uses TRBV14 with TRBJ1-1; the match to TRBD1 covers 7 bases. V lost 1 base, J lost 0 bases, and 11 bases stayed unmatched. In germline, CDR1 is SGHDN, CDR2 FVKESK. CDR3 size: 18 residues. The CDR3 here is CASSQGPGQKLMNTEAFF. CDR3 DNA sequence: TGTGCCAGCAGCCAAGGCCCGGGACAGAAATTGATGAACACTGAAGCTTTCTTT. The full variable domain, rest sourced from reference TRBV14 and TRBJ1-1, is EAGVTQFPSHSVIEKGQTVTLRCDPISGHDNLYWYRRVMGKEIKFLLHFVKESKQDESGMPNNRFLAERTGGTYSTLKVQPAELEDSGVYFCASSQGPGQKLMNTEAFFGQGTRLTVV.

This sequence joins TRBV5-1 and TRBJ1-2; TRBD1 is a possible D gene (5 bases). Germline CDR1 SGHRS, CDR2 YFSETQ. The ends were cut back, 1 base at V and 8 bases at J, with 18 bases in the middle. CDR3 length: 15 residues. The CDR3 spells CASSLITGASRGYTF. The CDR3 nucleotides are TGCGCCAGCAGCTTGATAACAGGTGCCTCCAGGGGCTACACCTTC.

The gene calls are TRBV6-6 and TRBJ1-3; D might be TRBD1 (6 bases). Trimming stripped 5 bases from V and 1 base from J, with 15 bases between. There are 16 residues in the CDR3. Germline CDR1 reads MNHNY; CDR2 reads SVGAGI (reference sequence). This chain's CDR3 is CASSPHTGLSGNTIYF. In nucleotides, the CDR3 is TGTGCCAGCAGTCCGCATACAGGGTTGTCTGGAAACACCATATATTTT.

This chain uses TRBV19 with TRBJ1-4; the match to TRBD1 covers 10 bases. Germline CDR1 reads LNHDA; CDR2 reads SQIVND (reference sequence). The CDR3 consists of 14 residues. J was trimmed by 6 bases and V by 7 bases; bases with no gene match: 5. The CDR3 coding sequence is TGTGCCAGTACCCGGACAGGGGGATATGAAAAACTGTTTTTT. This encodes CASTRTGGYEKLFF.

The V and J genes are TRBV28 and TRBJ1-5, with 7 bases that match TRBD1. The CDR3 totals 17 residues. The germline V gene encodes CDR1 MDHEN and CDR2 SYDVKM. V lost 0 bases and J lost 5; bases outside the gene matches: 10. CDR3 bases: TGTGCCAGCAGTTTATGGGGCGACAGGGAAAGGGATCAGCCCCAGCATTTT. It specifies CASSLWGDRERDQPQHF.

The J gene is TRBJ1-6, the V gene TRBV2; D might be TRBD1 (5 bases). Germline CDR1 is SNHLY and CDR2 is FYNNEI. The CDR3 spans 15 residues. Trimming stripped 6 bases from V and 6 bases from J, with 15 bases between. In DNA, the CDR3 is TGTGCCAGCAGCTCCATGTCGGGACTTAATTCACCCCTCCACTTT. Translated, it gives CASSSMSGLNSPLHF.

The chain recombines TRBV19 with TRBJ1-5, with 7 bases fitting TRBD1. CDR1 and CDR2 (germline): LNHDA, SQIVND (reference sequence). The ends lost 10 bases at V and 4 bases at J; junction bases unmatched: 7. The CDR3 spans 13 residues. CDR3 region: CATTTGSNQPQHF. The CDR3 DNA reads TGTGCCACCACGACAGGGTCTAATCAGCCCCAGCATTTT.

The chain is built from TRBV2 and TRBJ2-1, with D possibly being TRBD1 (5 bases). The CDR3 has 14 amino acids. Germline CDR1 and CDR2: SNHLY and FYNNEI. The germline V and J ends were trimmed by 2 bases and 9 bases, with 14 bases remaining between them. The CDR3 region is CASSETTGRGEQFF. Written as DNA, the CDR3 is TGTGCCAGCAGTGAAACTACAGGTAGAGGTGAGCAGTTCTTC.

The chain recombines TRBV7-9 with TRBJ2-7, with TRBD2 identical over 9 bases. From germline, CDR1 is SEHNR and CDR2 FQNEAQ (reference sequence). With 5 bases clipped from V and 3 bases from J, the junction kept 5 bases outside the gene matches. The CDR3 has 14 amino acids. CDR3 nucleotide sequence: TGTGCCAGCAGCGGGCTAGCGGGACACTACGAGCAGTACTTC. Translated: CASSGLAGHYEQYF.

The chain recombines TRBV14 with TRBJ2-6, with D uncertain. V was cut by 4 bases and J by 2 bases, with 6 bases left in between. The CDR3 is 14 amino acids. Germline loops: CDR1 SGHDN, CDR2 FVKESK. CDR3: CASSRQAGANVLTF. The CDR3 DNA is TGTGCCAGCAGCCGGCAGGCTGGGGCCAACGTCCTGACTTTC.

The V call is TRBV5-4, the J call TRBJ2-7; a weak D match, TRBD1 (5 bases). Germline CDR1 and CDR2: SGHNT and YYREEE (reference sequence). This CDR3 spans 13 amino acids. V was pared by 1 base and J by 3 bases, with 8 bases between. As DNA, the CDR3 is TGTGCCAGCAGCTTGACTCAGGGCTACGAGCAGTACTTC. Translated, it gives CASSLTQGYEQYF.

The J gene is TRBJ2-2, the V gene TRBV3-1 (or the pseudogene TRBV3-2); 14 positions agree with TRBD2. The CDR3 loop spans 17 amino acids. Germline trimming cut 4 bases from V and 6 bases from J; bases unmatched to any gene: 7. The germline CDR1 and CDR2 sequences are LGHDT and YNNKEL (reference sequence). The CDR3 sequence: CASSRGLAGVGAGELFF. DNA for the CDR3: TGTGCCAGCAGCCGGGGACTAGCGGGAGTCGGGGCCGGGGAGCTGTTTTTT.